This paragraph reports one T cell receptor beta chain. The antigen remains unidentified. These data come from a study of T cell repertoires in cytomegalovirus infection. Study at large: CMV epitopes used comprised recently identified HLA-C-restricted ones and well-studied HLA-B-restricted ones. Public TCR beta signatures were indicative of both CMV infection and a matching HLA type. Study conclusions and caveats: Accumulated public TCR beta family frequency recognized individuals carrying CMV together with the relevant HLA. CMV-specific HLA-C-restricted TCR beta clonotypes dominated the ex vivo response.

TCRdb used MiXCR to reprocess the reads, holding one entry per CDR3 protein. The data show 370,000 or so distinct CDR3 sequences, approximately 30% seen once. This CDR3 is 15 amino acids long. The germline V and J ends were trimmed by 2 bases and 0 bases, with 9 bases remaining between them. The clonotype was recovered from a human donor in good health (CMV status not recorded). Some clones in this sample may be carry-over from other donors' samples. This chain links TRBV12-3 or TRBV12-4 with TRBJ2-3; D may be TRBD1 or TRBD2 (6 bases each). Sample: cultured PBMCs, taken from culture after CMV antigen stimulation. The CDR3 coding sequence is TGTGCCAGCAGTTTATGGGGGGCTAGCACAGATACGCAGTATTTT. This sequence encodes CASSLWGASTDTQYF.